The 21 T cell receptor beta chains below come from one sample, sequenced in a study of T cell responses to AZD1222 COVID-19 vaccine. Profiling relied on immunoSEQ multiplex PCR, and the TCRdb table lists in-frame clones only, not all of them. This table holds about 100,000 clones, more than 75% found once. Specimen: peripheral blood, collected on day 0 of AZD1222 vaccination. Receptors were obtained from an adult in good health.

The chain joins TRBV5-4 to TRBJ1-1; unclear D gene. Trimming cost V 2 bases and J 1 base, with 6 bases left between them. CDR1 SGHNT and CDR2 YYREEE come from the germline V gene (reference sequence). The CDR3 sequence is 13 residues long. The CDR3 loop is CASSFGQNTEAFF. The DNA for the CDR3 is TGTGCCAGCAGCTTTGGGCAGAACACTGAAGCTTTCTTT.

V usage is TRBV2 and J usage is TRBJ1-1; D is uncertain. Germline V gene lookup returns CDR1 SNHLY and CDR2 FYNNEI. The germline V and J ends were trimmed by 6 bases and 4 bases, with 12 bases remaining between them. The CDR3 loop spans 13 amino acids. The CDR3: CASRVLGSTEAFF. The CDR3 region has the DNA TGTGCCAGCAGAGTCCTTGGGAGCACTGAAGCTTTCTTT. The variable domain in full, with the rest retrieved from reference TRBV2 and TRBJ1-1, is EPEVTQTPSHQVTQMGQEVILRCVPISNHLYFYWYRQILGQKVEFLVSFYNNEISEKSEIFDDQFSVERPDGSNFTLKIRSTKLEDSAMYFCASRVLGSTEAFFGQGTRLTVV.

The chain uses TRBV4-1 and TRBJ1-4; TRBD1 is a possible D gene (5 bases). Germline V gene sequence: CDR1 MGHRA, CDR2 YSYEKL. V gave up 1 base and J gave up 5 bases, with 11 bases separating them. This CDR3 region has 15 residues. The DNA for the CDR3 is TGCGCCAGCAGCCAAGTCTCACGGGGGAATGAAAAACTGTTTTTT. It codes for CASSQVSRGNEKLFF.

The V call is TRBV27, the J call TRBJ1-6; D remains unclear. Trimming cost V 5 bases and J 10 bases, with 15 bases left between them. This CDR3 spans 14 amino acids. In germline, CDR1 is MNHEY, CDR2 SMNVEV (reference sequence). This CDR3 reads CASSTVAVGSPLHF. The CDR3 DNA is TGTGCCAGCAGTACCGTGGCAGTGGGATCACCCCTCCACTTT.

V usage is TRBV29-1 and J usage is TRBJ1-4; 8 positions match TRBD1. V lost 3 bases to trimming and J lost 8 bases; unmatched junction nucleotides: 5. The CDR3 has 13 residues. The V gene's germline CDR1 is SQVTM and CDR2 ANQGSEA. The CDR3 DNA reads as TGCAGCGTTGAGACAGGGGCGGGGGAAAAACTGTTTTTT. Protein sequence: CSVETGAGEKLFF.

CDR3 region: CASSPPDRNEQFF. Written as DNA, the CDR3 is TGTGCCAGCAGTCCTCCGGACAGGAATGAGCAGTTCTTC. The chain couples TRBV2 to TRBJ2-1; 7 bases line up with TRBD1. The CDR3 is made up of 13 amino acids. V gave up 5 bases and J gave up 7 bases; unmatched junction bases: 5. Germline CDR1 is SNHLY and CDR2 is FYNNEI. The full variable domain, with the rest looked up from reference TRBV2 and TRBJ2-1, is EPEVTQTPSHQVTQMGQEVILRCVPISNHLYFYWYRQILGQKVEFLVSFYNNEISEKSEIFDDQFSVERPDGSNFTLKIRSTKLEDSAMYFCASSPPDRNEQFFGPGTRLTVL.

This rearrangement joins TRBV4-1 to TRBJ1-6, with a tentative D call TRBD1 (5 bases). The CDR3 has 17 amino acids. Germline CDR1 MGHRA, CDR2 YSYEKL. V was pared by 1 base and J by 8 bases, with 18 bases between. The CDR3 bases are TGCGCCAGCAGCCAAGGAAGCGCGGGGCGCGTGTATTCACCCCTCCACTTT. This gives the protein CASSQGSAGRVYSPLHF.

DNA for the CDR3: TGTGCCAGCAGCTTGCCGGGGGCCACAGATACGCAGTATTTT. This codes for CASSLPGATDTQYF. The chain links TRBV5-5 to TRBJ2-3; the D gene could be TRBD1 or TRBD2 (6 bases each). Germline lookup yields CDR1 SGHKS and CDR2 YYEKEE (reference sequence). CDR3 length: 14 amino acids. The V end lost 1 base, the J end lost 2 bases, and 8 bases lay between the germline ends.

The CDR3 sequence is CASSYTLTVGELFF. DNA of the CDR3: TGTGCCAGCAGTTACACCCTCACAGTCGGGGAGCTGTTTTTT. This chain joins TRBV6-2 or TRBV6-3 and TRBJ2-2; no reliable D call. Trimming removed 2 bases from V and 7 bases from J, with 11 bases in between. CDR3 size: 14 residues. Germline CDR1 and CDR2: MNHEY and SVGEGT.

The V call is TRBV7-2, the J call TRBJ2-5, with 8 bases lining up with TRBD1. Germline-derived CDR1 and CDR2 are SGHTA and FQGNSA. The trim removed 5 bases at V and 5 bases at J, leaving 7 bases unmatched. The CDR3 has 14 residues. CDR3 sequence: CASSHGQGAETQYF. The CDR3 DNA reads TGTGCCAGCAGCCACGGACAGGGAGCGGAGACCCAGTACTTC. The full variable domain, with the rest looked up from reference TRBV7-2 and TRBJ2-5, is GAGVSQSPSNKVTEKGKDVELRCDPISGHTALYWYRQSLGQGLEFLIYFQGNSAPDKSGLPSDRFSAERTGGSVSTLTIQRTQQEDSAVYLCASSHGQGAETQYFGPGTRLLVL.

The genes are TRBV7-2 and TRBJ2-1; 8 nucleotides agree with TRBD2. The length of the CDR3 is 14 residues. The ends lost 1 base at V and 9 bases at J; junction bases unmatched: 5. Per germline, CDR1 SGHTA and CDR2 FQGNSA. The CDR3 reads CASSLGTSLPEQFF. The CDR3 coding sequence is TGTGCCAGCAGCTTAGGGACTAGCCTTCCTGAGCAGTTCTTC.

The chain is built from TRBV7-9 and TRBJ1-2, with 8 bases fitting TRBD1. Germline loops: CDR1 SEHNR, CDR2 FQNEAQ (reference sequence). V lost 2 bases and J lost 5; bases outside the gene matches: 4. The CDR3 consists of 14 residues. The CDR3, as DNA: TGTGCCAGCAGCTTACAGGGGGCGGGGTATGGCTACACCTTC. Translation: CASSLQGAGYGYTF. Full variable domain (remainder filled in from reference TRBV7-9 and TRBJ1-2): DTGVSQNPRHKITKRGQNVTFRCDPISEHNRLYWYRQTLGQGPEFLTYFQNEAQLEKSRLLSDRFSAERPKGSFSTLEIQRTEQGDSAMYLCASSLQGAGYGYTFGSGTRLTVV.

CDR3 protein: CASSHRTSGAETQYF. The CDR3 coding sequence is TGTGCCAGCAGCCACAGGACTAGCGGGGCGGAGACCCAGTACTTC. This rearrangement joins TRBV11-3 to TRBJ2-5; 12 positions agree with TRBD2. This CDR3 spans 15 amino acids. Losses at the gene ends were 5 bases for V and 5 bases for J; bases not matched to a gene: 6. Germline V gene data show CDR1 as SGHNT and CDR2 as YENEEA.

V usage is TRBV2 and J usage is TRBJ1-5; no reliable D call. CDR3 length: 12 residues. The germline V gene has CDR1 SNHLY and CDR2 FYNNEI. The V and J ends lost 0 bases and 6 bases respectively, with 3 bases between them. This CDR3 reads CASSEAGQPQHF. The CDR3 region has the DNA TGTGCCAGCAGTGAAGCAGGTCAGCCCCAGCATTTT. Looking up the rest from reference TRBV2 and TRBJ1-5 gives the full variable domain: EPEVTQTPSHQVTQMGQEVILRCVPISNHLYFYWYRQILGQKVEFLVSFYNNEISEKSEIFDDQFSVERPDGSNFTLKIRSTKLEDSAMYFCASSEAGQPQHFGDGTRLSIL.

This chain connects TRBV12-3 or TRBV12-4 to TRBJ2-1; D is perhaps TRBD2 (6 bases). This CDR3 region has 13 residues. V was pared by 1 base and J by 7 bases, with 8 bases between. This chain's CDR3 is CASSLGRGNEQFF. The CDR3 DNA sequence: TGTGCCAGCAGTTTAGGACGGGGGAATGAGCAGTTCTTC.

The chain recombines TRBV9 with TRBJ2-5; D remains ambiguous. Germline-derived CDR1 and CDR2 are SGDLS and YYNGEE. Trimming left V 0 bases short and J 0 bases short, with 6 bases between. CDR3 length equals 14 residues. The CDR3 DNA follows: TGTGCCAGCAGCGTAGGGGCGTACCAAGAGACCCAGTACTTC. It is translated as CASSVGAYQETQYF.

This clone has only a few counts. The chain couples TRBV4-2 to TRBJ1-1; D not certain. Germline V gives CDR1 LGHNA, CDR2 YNFKEQ. The CDR3 is made up of 13 amino acids. The V end was cut by 0 bases, the J end by 4 bases, with 6 bases between. DNA of the CDR3: TGTGCCAGCAGCCAAGAGCGGGGCACTGAAGCTTTCTTT. Translating it yields CASSQERGTEAFF.

J is TRBJ2-1 and V is TRBV5-4; 7 bases agree with TRBD2. The V gene's germline CDR1 is SGHNT and CDR2 YYREEE (reference sequence). The CDR3 loop spans 14 amino acids. V shed 5 bases, J shed 0 bases, and the junction held 2 bases outside the gene matches. The CDR3 region is CASSAGVSYNEQFF. In DNA form, the CDR3 reads TGTGCCAGCAGTGCGGGGGTCTCCTACAATGAGCAGTTCTTC.

The chain carries TRBV18 and TRBJ1-5; 9 bases map to TRBD1. Germline CDR1 is KGHSH and CDR2 is LQKENI. This CDR3 is 18 amino acids long. Trimming took 8 bases from V and 6 from J; bases not matched to a gene: 20. The CDR3 bases are TGTGCCAGCCACTCAGGACAGGGGCCTTTGCAGGGGAGTCAGCCCCAGCATTTT. Residues: CASHSGQGPLQGSQPQHF.

This chain links TRBV6-5 with TRBJ1-2, with a possible D match to TRBD1 (5 bases). This CDR3 comprises 14 residues. CDR1 MNHEY and CDR2 SVGAGI come from the germline V gene. Deletions cut 7 bases from V and 2 bases from J, with 14 bases between. The CDR3 sequence is CASKGTGRNYGYTF. In nucleotides, the CDR3 is TGTGCCAGCAAAGGGACGGGGAGGAACTATGGCTACACCTTC.

The J gene is TRBJ1-3, the V gene TRBV5-1; 7 positions agree with TRBD1. From germline, CDR1 is SGHRS and CDR2 YFSETQ. V was pared by 5 bases and J by 2 bases, with 4 bases of the junction left unmatched. CDR3 length: 14 residues. The CDR3 bases are TGCGCCAGCAGTACCCAGGGGGCTGGAAACACCATATATTTT. Translated: CASSTQGAGNTIYF.